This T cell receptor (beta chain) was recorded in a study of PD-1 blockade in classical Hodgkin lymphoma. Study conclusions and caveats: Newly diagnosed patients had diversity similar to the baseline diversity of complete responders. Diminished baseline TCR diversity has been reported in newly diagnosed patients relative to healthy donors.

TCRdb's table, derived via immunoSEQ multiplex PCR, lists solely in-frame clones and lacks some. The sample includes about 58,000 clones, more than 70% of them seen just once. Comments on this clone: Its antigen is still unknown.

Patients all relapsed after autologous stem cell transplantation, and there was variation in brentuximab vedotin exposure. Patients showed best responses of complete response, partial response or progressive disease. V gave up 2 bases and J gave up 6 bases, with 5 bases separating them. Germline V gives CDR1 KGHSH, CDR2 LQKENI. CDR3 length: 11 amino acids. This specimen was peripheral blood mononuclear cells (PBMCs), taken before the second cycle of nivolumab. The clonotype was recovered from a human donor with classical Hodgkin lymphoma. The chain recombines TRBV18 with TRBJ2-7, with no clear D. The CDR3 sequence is CASSPRTEQYF. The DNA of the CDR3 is TGTGCCAGCTCACCAAGGACCGAGCAGTACTTC.